The clone carrying this T cell receptor beta chain was recorded only once. These data originate in a study of somatic mutations in cytotoxic T cells in rheumatoid arthritis. TCRdb keeps only in-frame clones here, not all; method: immunoSEQ multiplex PCR. This table holds nearly 20,000 clones, about 80% found once. CDR3 length equals 14 residues. The V end lost 2 bases, the J end lost 5 bases, and 9 bases lay between the germline ends. Looked up from germline, CDR1 is LNHNV and CDR2 is YYDKDF (reference sequence). The sequence was collected from a woman in her forties or fifties in good health. The specimen was CD8+ T cells sorted from blood. The genes are TRBV15 and TRBJ1-4; the D gene is possibly TRBD1 (5 bases). Written as DNA, the CDR3 is TGTGCCACCAGCAGACAGGGTGAAAATGAAAAACTGTTTTTT. This gives the protein CATSRQGENEKLFF.